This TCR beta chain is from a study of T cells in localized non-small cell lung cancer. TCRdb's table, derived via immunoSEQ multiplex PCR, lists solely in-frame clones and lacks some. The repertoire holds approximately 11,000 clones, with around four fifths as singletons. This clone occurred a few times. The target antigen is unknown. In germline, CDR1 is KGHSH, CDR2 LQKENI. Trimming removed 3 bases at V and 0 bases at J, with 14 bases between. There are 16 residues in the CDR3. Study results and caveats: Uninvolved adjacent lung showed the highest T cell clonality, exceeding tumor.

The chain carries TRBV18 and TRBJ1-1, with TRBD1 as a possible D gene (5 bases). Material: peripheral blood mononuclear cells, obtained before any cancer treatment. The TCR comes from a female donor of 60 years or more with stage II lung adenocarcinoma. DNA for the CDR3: TGTGCCAGCTCACCTTTAGGGGATGCGGTGAACACTGAAGCTTTCTTT. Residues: CASSPLGDAVNTEAFF.